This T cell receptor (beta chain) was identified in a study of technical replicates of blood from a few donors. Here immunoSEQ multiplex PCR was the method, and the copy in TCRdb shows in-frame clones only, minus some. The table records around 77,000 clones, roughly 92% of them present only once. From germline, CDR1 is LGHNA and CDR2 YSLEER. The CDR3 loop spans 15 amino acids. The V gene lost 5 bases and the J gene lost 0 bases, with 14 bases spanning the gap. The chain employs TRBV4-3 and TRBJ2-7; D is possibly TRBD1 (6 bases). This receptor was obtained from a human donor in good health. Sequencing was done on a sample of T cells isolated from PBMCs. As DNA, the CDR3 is TGCGCCAGCAGCAAGGGGGAAGAAGGCTCCTACGAGCAGTACTTC. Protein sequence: CASSKGEEGSYEQYF.